This entry describes one T cell receptor beta chain. Its antigen is unidentified. This record belongs to a study of PD-L1 blockade in urothelial cancer. Study-wide background: Male patients with bladder-origin urothelial cancer numbered about 85% of the 29. Study-wide findings and caveats: Tumor-linked clones in blood grew more by 3 weeks in durable-benefit patients.

The V gene lost 5 bases and the J gene lost 4 bases, with 9 bases spanning the gap. The CDR3 has 12 residues. Germline V lookup: CDR1 MDHEN, CDR2 SYDVKM. Sequencing used immunoSEQ multiplex PCR; TCRdb keeps in-frame clones, though not all of them. The data contain around 25,000 clones, roughly nine tenths of them seen just once; the ten biggest clones take up approximately 2.8%. The source was PBMCs, collected around atezolizumab (anti-PD-L1) treatment. The chain is built from TRBV28 and TRBJ2-7; D is uncertain. The clonotype was recovered from a man aged 45 to 65 with urothelial cancer. CDR3 region: CASSPRWYEQYF. DNA for the CDR3: TGTGCCAGCAGTCCGCGATGGTACGAGCAGTACTTC.